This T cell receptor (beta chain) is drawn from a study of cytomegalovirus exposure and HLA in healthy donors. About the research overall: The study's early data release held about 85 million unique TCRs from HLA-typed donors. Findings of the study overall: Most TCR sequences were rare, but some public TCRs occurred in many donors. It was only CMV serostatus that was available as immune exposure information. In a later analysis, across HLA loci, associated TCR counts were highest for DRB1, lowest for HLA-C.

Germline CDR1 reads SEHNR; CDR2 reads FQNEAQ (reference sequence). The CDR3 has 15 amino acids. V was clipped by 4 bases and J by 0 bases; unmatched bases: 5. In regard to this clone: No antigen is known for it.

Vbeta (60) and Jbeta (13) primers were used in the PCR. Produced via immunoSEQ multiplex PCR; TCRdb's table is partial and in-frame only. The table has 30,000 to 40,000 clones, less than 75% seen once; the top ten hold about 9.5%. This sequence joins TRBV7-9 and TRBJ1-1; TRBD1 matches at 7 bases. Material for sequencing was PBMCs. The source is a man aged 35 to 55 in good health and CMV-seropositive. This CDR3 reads CASSSPGQMNTEAFF. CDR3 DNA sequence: TGTGCCAGCAGCTCGCCGGGACAGATGAACACTGAAGCTTTCTTT.